These 16 T cell receptor beta chains share one sample of origin, sequenced in a study of blood T cell repertoires in COVID-19 (dated by TCRdb to 2020 to 2022). Library prep was done by the immunoSEQ multiplex PCR assay. TCRdb mirrors the immuneACCESS table, restricted to in-frame sequences. Some clones are absent from its copies; in checked studies, under half trace to an unresolved V gene, and the reason for the others is unknown. The sample includes 35,000 to 45,000 clones, with about nine tenths observed a single time. Jointly, the top ten make up around 21% of the sample. Sequencing used peripheral blood. All receptors come from a man aged 55 to 69 with acute or convalescent COVID-19.

This sequence joins TRBV5-1 and TRBJ2-2; the D gene is possibly TRBD1 (5 bases). The germline gives CDR1 SGHRS, CDR2 YFSETQ. V lost 0 bases and J lost 4, with 16 bases in between. The length of the CDR3 is 17 residues. The CDR3: CASSLEGAILGTGELFF. CDR3 in DNA: TGCGCCAGCAGCTTGGAAGGGGCCATACTCGGCACCGGGGAGCTGTTTTTT.

The genes are TRBV5-1 and TRBJ2-5; 7 bases line up with TRBD2. The ends lost 0 bases at V and 4 bases at J; junction bases unmatched: 6. The CDR3 contains 15 residues. Germline lookup yields CDR1 SGHRS and CDR2 YFSETQ. The CDR3 DNA reads TGCGCCAGCAGCTTGGGGGCGGGAGTCCCAGAGACCCAGTACTTC. This codes for CASSLGAGVPETQYF.

This clone was picked up one time. CDR3 region: CASSLSGTGGTEAFF. CDR3 nucleotide sequence: TGTGCCAGCAGTCTCTCGGGGACAGGGGGCACTGAAGCTTTCTTT. The chain uses TRBV28 and TRBJ1-1, with 11 bases matching TRBD1. The V gene's germline CDR1 is MDHEN and CDR2 SYDVKM. The CDR3 is made up of 15 amino acids. With V trimmed by 5 bases and J by 4 bases, 6 bases remained unmatched.

This rearrangement joins TRBV6-2 or TRBV6-3 to TRBJ1-5; tentative D call: TRBD1 (6 bases). The CDR3 is 15 amino acids. V was cut by 3 bases and J by 3 bases, with 12 bases left in between. Germline CDR1 MNHEY, CDR2 SVGEGT. CDR3 amino acids: CASSYTGLDNQPQHF. CDR3 nucleotide sequence: TGTGCCAGCAGTTATACAGGGTTGGACAATCAGCCCCAGCATTTT.

The chain is built from TRBV6-2 or TRBV6-3 and TRBJ1-1; 7 bases are a match to TRBD1. Germline CDR1 and CDR2: MNHEY and SVGEGT. V was pared by 5 bases and J by 0 bases, with 9 bases of the junction left unmatched. The CDR3 totals 16 residues. CDR3 coding DNA: TGTGCCAGCAGTCGCGGGCAGGGGGTCATGAACACTGAAGCTTTCTTT. Its protein product is CASSRGQGVMNTEAFF.

The count of this clone is one. This chain connects TRBV10-1 to TRBJ2-3; D gene uncertain. The germline V gene encodes CDR1 WNHNN and CDR2 SYGVQD (reference sequence). This CDR3 comprises 15 residues. The germline V and J ends were trimmed by 2 bases and 5 bases, with 14 bases remaining between them. CDR3 bases: TGCGCCAGCAGTGAGCCGTCTAGAGGTGGAGATACGCAGTATTTT. Encoded protein: CASSEPSRGGDTQYF.

The J gene is TRBJ1-3, the V gene TRBV19; the D gene is possibly TRBD1 (5 bases). The germline V gene encodes CDR1 LNHDA and CDR2 SQIVND (reference sequence). CDR3 length equals 19 residues. The V and J ends lost 8 bases and 0 bases respectively, with 26 bases between them. The CDR3 DNA follows: TGTGCCAGTTTCTTTGAGACAGCTCCGGCCTTGAGCTCTGGAAACACCATATATTTT. This gives the protein CASFFETAPALSSGNTIYF.

The V and J genes are TRBV2 and TRBJ2-3; 8 bases line up with TRBD2. The germline CDR1 and CDR2 sequences are SNHLY and FYNNEI. J was trimmed by 4 bases and V by 8 bases; bases with no gene match: 8. CDR3 size: 14 residues. This CDR3 reads CASQRERGADTQYF. The DNA of the CDR3 is TGTGCCAGCCAGCGGGAGAGGGGAGCAGATACGCAGTATTTT.

The V and J genes are TRBV4-3 and TRBJ2-1; 10 positions match TRBD2. This CDR3 has 17 amino acids. V dropped 0 bases and J dropped 8; count of bases not matched to a gene: 10. Germline CDR1 is LGHNA and CDR2 is YSLEER. In DNA, the CDR3 is TGCGCCAGCAGCCAAGAATCGAGCGGGAGGGCCTGGGATGAGCAGTTCTTC. This sequence encodes CASSQESSGRAWDEQFF.

CDR3 protein: CASSPPPGRETQYF. The CDR3 DNA reads as TGTGCCAGTAGCCCACCCCCAGGGCGGGAGACCCAGTACTTC. J is TRBJ2-5 and V is TRBV19; possibly TRBD1 for D (5 bases). Trimming removed 6 bases at V and 5 bases at J, with 16 bases between. There are 14 residues in the CDR3. The germline gives CDR1 LNHDA, CDR2 SQIVND (reference sequence). Drawing the rest from reference TRBV19 and TRBJ2-5, the complete variable domain is DGGITQSPKYLFRKEGQNVTLSCEQNLNHDAMYWYRQDPGQGLRLIYYSQIVNDFQKGDIAEGYSVSREKKESFPLTVTSAQKNPTAFYLCASSPPPGRETQYFGPGTRLLVL.

This chain joins TRBV6-6 and TRBJ2-3; 7 bases fit TRBD1. Losses at the gene ends were 6 bases for V and 7 bases for J; bases not matched to a gene: 7. The CDR3 totals 13 residues. CDR1 MNHNY and CDR2 SVGAGI come from the germline V gene (reference sequence). The CDR3 reads CASSRQGTYTQYF. The CDR3 nucleotides read TGTGCCAGCAGCAGACAGGGCACCTATACGCAGTATTTT.

This clone was found once. The V gene is TRBV14, the J gene TRBJ2-1; 10 positions agree with TRBD2. The CDR3 consists of 16 residues. V lost 3 bases, J lost 9 bases, and 11 bases stayed unmatched. Germline CDR1 is SGHDN and CDR2 is FVKESK. The CDR3 DNA follows: TGTGCCAGCAGCCAGCACCTAGCGGGAGCCCACCCTGAGCAGTTCTTC. Translated: CASSQHLAGAHPEQFF. Using reference TRBV14 and TRBJ2-1 for the parts outside the CDR3, the full variable domain is EAGVTQFPSHSVIEKGQTVTLRCDPISGHDNLYWYRRVMGKEIKFLLHFVKESKQDESGMPNNRFLAERTGGTYSTLKVQPAELEDSGVYFCASSQHLAGAHPEQFFGPGTRLTVL.

The DNA for the CDR3 is TGTGCCAGTAGTATTATTCCTAAAGCTGGGCAGTACTTC. Its translation is CASSIIPKAGQYF. The chain is built from TRBV19 and TRBJ2-7; D not resolved. V gave up 3 bases and J gave up 9 bases, with 15 bases separating them. This CDR3 has 13 residues. From germline, CDR1 is LNHDA and CDR2 SQIVND (reference sequence).

The V gene is TRBV7-9, the J gene TRBJ2-1; TRBD2 is a possible D gene (6 bases). CDR1 is SEHNR, CDR2 FQNEAQ, per germline (reference sequence). V dropped 5 bases and J dropped 4 bases, with 21 bases sitting between them. CDR3 length: 17 residues. CDR3 protein: CASSRPPRLVAYNEQFF. CDR3 sequence (DNA): TGTGCCAGCAGCCGTCCACCACGACTAGTGGCGTACAATGAGCAGTTCTTC.

The chain carries TRBV7-8 and TRBJ2-2, with D possibly matching TRBD2 (6 bases). CDR1 is SGHVS, CDR2 FQNEAQ, per germline. Trimming stripped 1 base from V and 6 bases from J, with 6 bases between. The length of the CDR3 is 13 residues. CDR3 protein: CASSLGGAGELFF. The CDR3 DNA is TGTGCCAGCAGCTTAGGGGGGGCCGGGGAGCTGTTTTTT.

The chain combines TRBV5-4 with TRBJ2-5; D unresolved. This CDR3 region has 12 residues. Germline CDR1 SGHNT, CDR2 YYREEE (reference sequence). V lost 2 bases, J lost 2 bases, and 4 bases lay in between. Written as DNA, the CDR3 is TGTGCCAGCAGCTTCCTTCAAGAGACCCAGTACTTC. Amino acid sequence: CASSFLQETQYF. The complete variable domain, with remaining parts taken from reference TRBV5-4 and TRBJ2-5, reads ETGVTQSPTHLIKTRGQQVTLRCSSQSGHNTVSWYQQALGQGPQFIFQYYREEENGRGNFPPRFSGLQFPNYSSELNVNALELDDSALYLCASSFLQETQYFGPGTRLLVL.